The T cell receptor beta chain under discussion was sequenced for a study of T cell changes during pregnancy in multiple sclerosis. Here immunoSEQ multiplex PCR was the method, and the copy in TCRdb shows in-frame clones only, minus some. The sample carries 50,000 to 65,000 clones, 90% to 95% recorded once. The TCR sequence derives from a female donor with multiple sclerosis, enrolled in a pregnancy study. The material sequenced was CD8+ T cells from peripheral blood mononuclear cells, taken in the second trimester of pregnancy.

CDR3 nucleotides: TGTGCCTGGAACTCGGCTAGCGGGAGACGTGAGCAGTTCTTC. This translates into CAWNSASGRREQFF. V gene TRBV30 combines with J gene TRBJ2-1; 10 bases are a match to TRBD2. CDR3 length equals 14 residues. Looked up from germline, CDR1 is GTSNPN and CDR2 is SVGIG (reference sequence). V lost 4 bases and J lost 9; bases outside the gene matches: 9.